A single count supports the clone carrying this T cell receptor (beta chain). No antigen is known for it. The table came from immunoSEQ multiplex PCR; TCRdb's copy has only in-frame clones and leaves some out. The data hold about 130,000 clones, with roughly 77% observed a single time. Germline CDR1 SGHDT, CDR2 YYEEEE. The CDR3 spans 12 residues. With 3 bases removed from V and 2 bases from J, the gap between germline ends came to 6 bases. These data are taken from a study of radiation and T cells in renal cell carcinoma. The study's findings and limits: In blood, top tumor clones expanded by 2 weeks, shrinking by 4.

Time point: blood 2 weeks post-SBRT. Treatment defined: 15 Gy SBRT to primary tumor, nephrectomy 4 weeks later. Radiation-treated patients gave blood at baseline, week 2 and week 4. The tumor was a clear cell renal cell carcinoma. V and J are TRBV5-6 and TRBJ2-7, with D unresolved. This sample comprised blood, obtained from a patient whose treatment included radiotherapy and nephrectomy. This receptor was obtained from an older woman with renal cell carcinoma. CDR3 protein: CASSSSAYEQYF. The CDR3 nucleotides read TGTGCCAGCAGCTCAAGTGCCTACGAGCAGTACTTC.